These T cell receptor beta chains were read from a single sample in a study of siplizumab effects on memory and regulatory T cells. Assay: immunoSEQ multiplex PCR; the TCRdb copy retains only in-frame clones and omits some. The sample records 94,000 or so clones, approximately 97% being singletons. The sequenced sample consisted of naive CD4+ T cells sorted from blood. The source is a human donor in good health. Each CDR3 is given with its conserved first and last residue. The D gene is left open where the match is weak. Size tells how often a clone was seen (once, few, many) or the class of an expanded clone, and some rows leave it out.

D,J,V,size,CDR3,DNA
TRBD1,TRBJ2-2,TRBV2,.,CASSEILQGAGELFF,TGTGCCAGCAGTGAAATCTTGCAGGGGGCCGGGGAGCTGTTTTTT
.,TRBJ2-7,TRBV4-1,.,CASSQDPPGIHEQYF,TGCGCCAGCAGCCAAGATCCCCCGGGGATCCACGAGCAGTACTTC
.,TRBJ1-2,TRBV9,.,CASRGRQNYGYTF,TGTGCCAGCCGCGGGAGGCAGAACTATGGCTACACCTTC
.,TRBJ2-7,TRBV18,.,CASSPGGSYEQYF,TGTGCCAGCTCACCGGGAGGTTCCTACGAGCAGTACTTC
.,TRBJ1-5,TRBV5-6,.,CASSYNRGNQPQHF,TGTGCCAGCAGTTATAACAGGGGCAATCAGCCCCAGCATTTT
TRBD1,TRBJ2-7,TRBV7-2,.,CASSNTGGWYEQYF,TGTGCCAGCAGCAATACAGGGGGATGGTACGAGCAGTACTTC
TRBD2,TRBJ2-7,TRBV19,.,CASARLAGGYEQYF,TGTGCCAGCGCCCGTCTGGCGGGGGGGTACGAGCAGTACTTC
.,TRBJ2-7,TRBV21-1,.,CASRFKERDTSYEQYF,TGTGCCAGCAGGTTCAAAGAGAGGGACACCTCCTACGAGCAGTACTTC
.,TRBJ1-5,TRBV5-6,.,CASGLSGDTQHF,TGTGCCAGCGGACTATCGGGGGATACCCAGCATTTT
.,TRBJ2-2,TRBV6-5,.,CASRRGTGELFF,TGTGCCAGCAGACGGGGCACCGGGGAGCTGTTTTTT
TRBD2,TRBJ2-1,TRBV5-1,.,CASSREILAGGLNEQFF,TGCGCCAGCAGCCGCGAAATCCTAGCGGGGGGGTTAAATGAGCAGTTCTTC
.,TRBJ2-5,TRBV5-6,.,CASSLSETQYF,TGTGCCAGCAGCTTGTCCGAGACCCAGTACTTC
.,TRBJ1-1,TRBV5-1,.,CASRTGANTEAFF,TGCGCCAGCAGAACCGGGGCGAACACTGAAGCTTTCTTT
TRBD1,TRBJ1-5,TRBV6-5,.,CASSFAGGGKPQHF,TGTGCCAGCAGTTTCGCAGGGGGAGGTAAGCCCCAGCATTTT
.,TRBJ2-5,TRBV4-1,.,CASSQEVLPGRESRKTQYF,TGCGCCAGCAGCCAAGAGGTTTTACCGGGACGGGAGTCTCGGAAGACCCAGTACTTC
TRBD1,TRBJ1-1,TRBV7-9,.,CASSSAGGIRNTEAFF,TGTGCCAGCAGCTCGGCAGGGGGGATAAGGAACACTGAAGCTTTCTTT
.,TRBJ2-5,TRBV28,.,CASSFLAETQYF,TGTGCCAGCAGTTTTCTCGCCGAGACCCAGTACTTC
.,TRBJ1-2,TRBV10-3,.,CAISDPTEAGGYTF,TGTGCCATCAGTGATCCGACGGAGGCGGGTGGCTACACCTTC
.,TRBJ2-3,TRBV2,.,CASTGGTSTDTQYF,TGTGCCAGCACAGGGGGGACTAGCACAGATACGCAGTATTTT
.,TRBJ2-2,TRBV19,.,CASIDLYGRPGELFF,TGTGCCAGTATCGATCTATACGGTAGGCCCGGGGAGCTGTTTTTT
.,TRBJ1-3,TRBV4-2,.,CASSSLGAPSGNTIYF,TGTGCCAGCAGCAGCCTCGGGGCCCCCTCTGGAAACACCATATATTTT
.,TRBJ1-3,TRBV7-2,once,CASSLDRVYGNTIYF,TGTGCCAGCAGCTTAGACAGGGTGTACGGAAACACCATATATTTT
.,TRBJ2-5,TRBV5-1,.,CASSFQGILGFQETQYF,TGCGCCAGCAGCTTCCAGGGGATTCTGGGGTTCCAAGAGACCCAGTACTTC
.,TRBJ2-3,TRBV12-5,.,CASGSVQGADTQYF,TGTGCTAGTGGTTCAGTCCAGGGTGCAGATACGCAGTATTTT
.,TRBJ2-1,TRBV4-3,.,CASSQERGPYNEQFF,TGCGCCAGCAGCCAAGAAAGGGGTCCCTACAATGAGCAGTTCTTC
.,TRBJ1-2,TRBV21-1,.,CASSEACGSRYGYTF,TGTGCCAGCAGCGAAGCGTGTGGCAGCCGCTATGGCTACACCTTC
.,TRBJ2-3,TRBV6-5,.,CASSYGQGTDTQYF,TGTGCCAGCAGTTACGGTCAGGGCACAGATACGCAGTATTTT